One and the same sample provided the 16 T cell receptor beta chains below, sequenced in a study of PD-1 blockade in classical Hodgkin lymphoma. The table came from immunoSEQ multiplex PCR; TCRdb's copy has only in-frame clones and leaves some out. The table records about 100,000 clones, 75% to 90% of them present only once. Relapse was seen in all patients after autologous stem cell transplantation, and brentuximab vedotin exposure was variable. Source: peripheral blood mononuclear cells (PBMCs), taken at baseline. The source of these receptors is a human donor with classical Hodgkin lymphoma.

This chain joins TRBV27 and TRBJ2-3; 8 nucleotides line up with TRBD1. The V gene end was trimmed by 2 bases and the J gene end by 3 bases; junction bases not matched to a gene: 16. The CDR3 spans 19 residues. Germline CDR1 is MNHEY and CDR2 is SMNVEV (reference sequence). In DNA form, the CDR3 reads TGTGCCAGCAGTTTACGATTTGGTTGGACAGGGAGAAGTACAGATACGCAGTATTTT. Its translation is CASSLRFGWTGRSTDTQYF.

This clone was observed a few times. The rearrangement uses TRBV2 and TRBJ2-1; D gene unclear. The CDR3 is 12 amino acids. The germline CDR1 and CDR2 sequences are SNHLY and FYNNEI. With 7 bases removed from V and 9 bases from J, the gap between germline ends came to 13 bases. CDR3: CASTQEFGEQFF. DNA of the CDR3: TGTGCCAGCACTCAGGAGTTCGGTGAGCAGTTCTTC.

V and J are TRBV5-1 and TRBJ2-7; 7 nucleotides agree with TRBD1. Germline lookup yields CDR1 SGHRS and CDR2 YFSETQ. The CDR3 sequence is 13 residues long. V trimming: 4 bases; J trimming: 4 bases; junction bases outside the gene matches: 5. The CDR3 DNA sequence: TGCGCCAGCAGCAGGGACAGAACTTACGAGCAGTACTTC. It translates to CASSRDRTYEQYF.

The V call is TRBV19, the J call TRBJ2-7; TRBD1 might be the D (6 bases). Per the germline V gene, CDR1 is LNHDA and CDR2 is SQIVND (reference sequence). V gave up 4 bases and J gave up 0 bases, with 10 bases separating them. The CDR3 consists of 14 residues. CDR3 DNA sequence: TGTGCCAGTAGTAACGACAGGAGCTCCTACGAGCAGTACTTC. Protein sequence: CASSNDRSSYEQYF.

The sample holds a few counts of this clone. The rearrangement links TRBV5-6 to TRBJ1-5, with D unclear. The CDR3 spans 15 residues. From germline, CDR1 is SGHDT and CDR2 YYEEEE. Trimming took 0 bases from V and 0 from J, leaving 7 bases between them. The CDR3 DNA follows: TGTGCCAGCAGCTTGGAAGGATATAGCAATCAGCCCCAGCATTTT. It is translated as CASSLEGYSNQPQHF.

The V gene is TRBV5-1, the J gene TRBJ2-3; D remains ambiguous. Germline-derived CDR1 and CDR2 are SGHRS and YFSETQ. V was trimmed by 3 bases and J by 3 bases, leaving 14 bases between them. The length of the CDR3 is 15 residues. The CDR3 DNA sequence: TGCGCCAGCAGCTCGACACTACAGCAGACAGATACGCAGTATTTT. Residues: CASSSTLQQTDTQYF.

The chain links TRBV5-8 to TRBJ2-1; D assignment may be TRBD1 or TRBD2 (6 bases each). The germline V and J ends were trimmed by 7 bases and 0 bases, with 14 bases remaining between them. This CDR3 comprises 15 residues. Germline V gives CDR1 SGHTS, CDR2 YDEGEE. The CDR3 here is CASGRRGSSYNEQFF. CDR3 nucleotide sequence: TGTGCCAGCGGCCGGAGGGGGAGCTCCTACAATGAGCAGTTCTTC.

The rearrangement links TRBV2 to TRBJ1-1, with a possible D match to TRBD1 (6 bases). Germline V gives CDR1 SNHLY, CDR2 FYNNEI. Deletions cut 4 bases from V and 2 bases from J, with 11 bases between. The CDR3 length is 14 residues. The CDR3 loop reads CASSAQGGNTEAFF. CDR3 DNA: TGTGCCAGCAGTGCCCAAGGGGGTAACACTGAAGCTTTCTTT. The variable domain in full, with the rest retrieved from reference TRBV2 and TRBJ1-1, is EPEVTQTPSHQVTQMGQEVILRCVPISNHLYFYWYRQILGQKVEFLVSFYNNEISEKSEIFDDQFSVERPDGSNFTLKIRSTKLEDSAMYFCASSAQGGNTEAFFGQGTRLTVV.

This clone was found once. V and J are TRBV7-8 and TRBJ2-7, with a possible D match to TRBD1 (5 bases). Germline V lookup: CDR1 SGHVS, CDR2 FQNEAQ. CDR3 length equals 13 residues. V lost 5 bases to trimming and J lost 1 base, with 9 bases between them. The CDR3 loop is CASSKTGSYEQYF. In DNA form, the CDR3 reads TGTGCCAGCAGCAAAACAGGATCCTACGAGCAGTACTTC.

DNA of the CDR3: TGCGCCAGCAGCTTGGAGATTGTGAGCTACAATGAGCAGTTCTTC. This translates into CASSLEIVSYNEQFF. This chain uses TRBV5-1 with TRBJ2-1; no clear D gene. Germline V gives CDR1 SGHRS, CDR2 YFSETQ. The CDR3 is 15 amino acids. Trimming took off 0 bases at V and 3 bases at J, with 10 bases between the two ends.

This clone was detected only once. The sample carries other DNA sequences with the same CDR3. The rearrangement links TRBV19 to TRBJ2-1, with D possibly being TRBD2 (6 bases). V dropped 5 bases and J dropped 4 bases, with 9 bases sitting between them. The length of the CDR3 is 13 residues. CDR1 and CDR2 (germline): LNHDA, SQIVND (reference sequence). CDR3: CASSGGLYNEQFF. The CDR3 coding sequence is TGTGCCAGTAGTGGGGGACTGTACAATGAGCAGTTCTTC.

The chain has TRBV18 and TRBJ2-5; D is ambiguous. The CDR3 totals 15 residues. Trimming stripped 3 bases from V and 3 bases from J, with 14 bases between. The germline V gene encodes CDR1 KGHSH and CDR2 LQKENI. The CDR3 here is CASSPSVQSKETQYF. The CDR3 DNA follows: TGTGCCAGCTCACCCTCTGTGCAATCCAAAGAGACCCAGTACTTC.

CDR3 residues: CASSPSGPSYNEQFF. CDR3 nucleotide sequence: TGTGCCAGCTCACCGAGCGGGCCTTCCTACAATGAGCAGTTCTTC. The chain uses TRBV18 and TRBJ2-1; perhaps TRBD2 as D (6 bases). Looked up from germline, CDR1 is KGHSH and CDR2 is LQKENI. The CDR3 length is 15 residues. Trimming took off 3 bases at V and 1 base at J, with 10 bases between the two ends.

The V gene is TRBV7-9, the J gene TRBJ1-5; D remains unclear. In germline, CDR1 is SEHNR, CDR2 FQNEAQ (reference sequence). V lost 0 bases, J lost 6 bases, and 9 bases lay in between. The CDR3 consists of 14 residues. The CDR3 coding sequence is TGTGCCAGCAGCTTAGCGGGTTACGGTCAGCCCCAGCATTTT. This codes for CASSLAGYGQPQHF.

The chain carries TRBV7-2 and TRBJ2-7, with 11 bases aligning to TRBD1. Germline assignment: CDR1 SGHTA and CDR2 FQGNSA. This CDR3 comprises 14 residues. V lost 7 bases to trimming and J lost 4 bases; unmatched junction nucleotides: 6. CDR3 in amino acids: CASTGQGAEYEQYF. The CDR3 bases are TGTGCCAGCACCGGACAGGGGGCTGAGTACGAGCAGTACTTC.

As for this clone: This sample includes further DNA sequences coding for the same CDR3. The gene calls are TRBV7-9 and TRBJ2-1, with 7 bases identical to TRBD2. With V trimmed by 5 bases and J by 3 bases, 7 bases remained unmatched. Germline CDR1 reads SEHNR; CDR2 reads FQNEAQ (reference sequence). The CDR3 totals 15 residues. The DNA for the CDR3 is TGTGCCAGCAGCCCTCGGCTAGCGGACTACAATGAGCAGTTCTTC. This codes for CASSPRLADYNEQFF. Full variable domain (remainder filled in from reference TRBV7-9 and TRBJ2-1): DTGVSQNPRHKITKRGQNVTFRCDPISEHNRLYWYRQTLGQGPEFLTYFQNEAQLEKSRLLSDRFSAERPKGSFSTLEIQRTEQGDSAMYLCASSPRLADYNEQFFGPGTRLTVL.